This T cell receptor beta chain was observed in a study of T cells in Graves' hyperthyroidism and ophthalmopathy. Study in general: At initial diagnosis, before any treatment had begun, peripheral blood was obtained. Study-level results: Blood also showed most of the thyroid clonotypes that were expanded above 0.001.

This clonotype occurred many times. The antigen remains unidentified. The PBMCs were taken from about 9.7 ml of fresh peripheral blood. TCR beta CDR3 regions were amplified from RNA transcripts. A set of HTBI primers served as the primers for a first-round RT-PCR of the TCR CDR3. TCRdb re-called the multiplex PCR reads through MiXCR, storing one row per CDR3 protein. The table lists 250,000 to 300,000 distinct CDR3 sequences, around 20% of them singletons, with approximately 37% in the top ten. Germline V gives CDR1 SEHNR, CDR2 FQNEAQ (reference sequence). The CDR3 extends over 17 amino acids. J gave up 0 bases and V 5 bases, and 9 bases lay outside the gene matches.

The sequenced material came from blood. This TCR was recovered from a man in his forties or fifties with Graves' ophthalmopathy. V and J are TRBV7-9 and TRBJ1-4; 7 nucleotides match TRBD1. The CDR3 bases are TGTGCCAGCAGCCCTAGACAGGGAATTGCAACTAATGAAAAACTGTTTTTT. Its translation is CASSPRQGIATNEKLFF.